A selection of T cell receptor beta chains follows, all from one sample in a study of blood T cell repertoires in COVID-19. Produced via immunoSEQ multiplex PCR; TCRdb's table is partial and in-frame only. The table records approximately 200,000 clones, 88% of them present only once. The sample taken for sequencing was peripheral blood. These receptors were obtained from a man in his 70s with active or convalescent COVID-19. CDR3s include the opening cysteine and the closing phenylalanine or tryptophan. A D gene is named only where the DNA matches it firmly.

TRBV5-4,NA,TRBJ2-2,TGTGCCAGCAGCCCCCACGGGGAACGGGTGACCGGGGAGCTGTTTTTT,CASSPHGERVTGELFF
TRBV5-1,TRBD1,TRBJ2-2,TGCGCCAGCAGCTCAGGGGGCACCGGGGAGCTGTTTTTT,CASSSGGTGELFF
TRBV11-2,NA,TRBJ2-3,TGTGCCAGCAGCTTACGGCGGGGGCCATTCACAGATACGCAGTATTTT,CASSLRRGPFTDTQYF
TRBV28,TRBD2,TRBJ2-7,TGTGCCAGCACCCTGAGCGGGGTCTACGAGCAGTACTTC,CASTLSGVYEQYF
TRBV11-3,NA,TRBJ1-2,TGTGCCAGCAGCCCCCCAGGTAGGGACACCAACTATGGCTACACCTTC,CASSPPGRDTNYGYTF
TRBV18,TRBD1,TRBJ2-3,TGTGCCAGCTCGTTTACAGGGGTCCTAAGCACAGATACGCAGTATTTT,CASSFTGVLSTDTQYF
TRBV10-3,NA,TRBJ1-5,TGTGCCATCAGTGAGTCGCCCGGTTCCCAGCCCCAGCATTTT,CAISESPGSQPQHF
TRBV5-1,NA,TRBJ2-2,TGCGCCAGCAGCTTGGGGTCAGGGTTTAACACCGGGGAGCTGTTTTTT,CASSLGSGFNTGELFF
TRBV2,NA,TRBJ1-1,TGTGCCAGCAGGCGACAGAACACTGAAGCTTTCTTT,CASRRQNTEAFF
TRBV10-1,NA,TRBJ2-2,TGCGCCAGCAGTGAGGAGGGCCCGGTGGACACCGGGGAGCTGTTTTTT,CASSEEGPVDTGELFF
TRBV2,NA,TRBJ2-3,TGTGCCAGCAGTGAACAGGGTACGGGGGTAGATACGCAGTATTTT,CASSEQGTGVDTQYF
TRBV12-3/TRBV12-4,NA,TRBJ2-7,TGTGCCAGCAGTCCGGACAGAGTTTACGAGCAGTACTTC,CASSPDRVYEQYF
TRBV11-3,TRBD2,TRBJ2-7,TGTGCCAGCAGCTTATGGCGGGAGACCTACGAGCAGTACTTC,CASSLWRETYEQYF
TRBV15,TRBD1,TRBJ2-7,TGTGCCACCAGCAGGGATAAAGCAGGGGGCCGCTCCTACGAGCAGTACTTC,CATSRDKAGGRSYEQYF